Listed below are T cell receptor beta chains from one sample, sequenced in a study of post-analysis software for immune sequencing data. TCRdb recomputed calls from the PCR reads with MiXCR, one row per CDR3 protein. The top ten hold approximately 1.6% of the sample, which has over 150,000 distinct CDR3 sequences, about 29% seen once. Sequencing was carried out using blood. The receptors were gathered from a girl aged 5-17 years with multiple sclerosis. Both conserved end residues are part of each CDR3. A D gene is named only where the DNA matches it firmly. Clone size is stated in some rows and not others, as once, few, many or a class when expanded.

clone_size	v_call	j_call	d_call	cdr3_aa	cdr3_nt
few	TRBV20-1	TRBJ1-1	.	CSARNVYKNTEAFF	TGCAGTGCTAGGAACGTTTACAAGAACACTGAAGCTTTCTTT
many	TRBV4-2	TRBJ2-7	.	CASSPRDNYEQYF	TGTGCCAGCAGCCCGAGGGACAACTACGAGCAGTACTTC
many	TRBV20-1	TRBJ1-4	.	CSALLTGSNEKLFF	TGCAGTGCCCTCCTGACAGGATCTAATGAAAAACTGTTTTTT
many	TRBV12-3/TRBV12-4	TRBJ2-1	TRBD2	CASSPSLTSGSGELEQFF	TGTGCCAGCAGCCCATCGCTGACTAGCGGGAGCGGGGAATTAGAGCAGTTCTTC
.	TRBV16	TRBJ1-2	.	CASSQPSGSHYGYTF	TGTGCCAGCAGCCAACCCTCGGGGAGTCACTATGGCTACACCTTC
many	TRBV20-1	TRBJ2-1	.	CSAVRSQGSYNEQFF	TGCAGTGCTGTCAGGTCCCAAGGTTCCTACAATGAGCAGTTCTTC
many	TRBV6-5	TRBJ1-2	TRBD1	CASSYSSFRDRAHYGYTF	TGTGCCAGCAGTTACTCTAGCTTCCGGGACAGGGCCCACTATGGCTACACCTTC
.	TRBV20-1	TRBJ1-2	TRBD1	CSALFGPGQYNYGYTF	TGCAGTGCTCTGTTCGGACCGGGACAGTACAACTATGGCTACACCTTC
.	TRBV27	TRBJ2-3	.	CASSLREHTQYF	TGTGCCAGCAGTCTCCGGGAGCATACGCAGTATTTT
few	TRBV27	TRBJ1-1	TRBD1	CASRDRARDTEAFF	TGTGCCAGCAGAGACAGGGCCAGGGACACTGAAGCTTTCTTT
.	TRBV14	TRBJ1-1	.	CASSQDRGVMNTEAFF	TGTGCCAGCAGCCAAGATCGTGGGGTGATGAACACTGAAGCTTTCTTT
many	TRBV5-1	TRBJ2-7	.	CASSLARVPYEQYF	TGCGCCAGCTCTCTTGCCAGGGTTCCCTACGAGCAGTACTTC
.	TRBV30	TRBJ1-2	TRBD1	CAWTNRQTKRWDRGRTPYGYTF	TGTGCCTGGACAAACCGACAGACAAAGAGGTGGGACAGGGGGCGAACTCCCTATGGCTACACCTTC